A single sample is the source of the 21 T cell receptor beta chains below, sequenced in a study of T cells expressing NK-cell markers. TCRdb re-called the 5' RACE reads and shows each CDR3 protein once, DNA omitted. Recorded for this sample: 200,000 to 300,000 distinct CDR3 sequences. The specimen was blood T cells: a sorted CD56 or NKG2C T cell subset, CD4+ or CD8+ T cells, or bulk PBMC T cells (not recorded which). These receptors all come from a woman between 18 and 69 years old in good health.

This rearrangement joins TRBV12-3 or TRBV12-4 to TRBJ2-1. The CDR3 is made up of 13 amino acids. CDR3 loop: CASGSSGGLEQFF.

The chain links TRBV7-3 to TRBJ2-2; TCRdb gives TRBD1 as the D gene, but with no DNA this cannot be confirmed. The CDR3 has 15 residues. Germline CDR1 is SGHTA and CDR2 is FQGTGA. The chain's CDR3 is CASNVGGRRTGELFF.

The V call is TRBV4-3, the J call TRBJ1-6; TCRdb proposes TRBD1, but this gene call is untestable without DNA. Germline V gives CDR1 LGHNA, CDR2 YSLEER. CDR3 length: 16 residues. This CDR3 is CASSQGGSIYNSPLHF.

The chain links TRBV19 to TRBJ1-1; the TCRdb call, TRBD1, lacks DNA for checking. The CDR3 spans 13 residues. Germline loops: CDR1 LNHDA, CDR2 SQIVND (reference sequence). CDR3 sequence: CASNTGPGQGSFF.

The chain links TRBV9 to TRBJ1-6; TCRdb indicates TRBD1, and absent DNA this call remains unverified. The V gene's germline CDR1 is SGDLS and CDR2 YYNGEE. The CDR3 has 17 residues. The CDR3 region is CASGHRGTGKYNSPLHF.

The chain combines TRBV28 with TRBJ1-6. Germline V gene data show CDR1 as MDHEN and CDR2 as SYDVKM. The CDR3 length is 15 residues. The CDR3: CASRTPPLYNSPLHF.

The rearrangement uses TRBV2 and TRBJ2-3; no DNA is available, so the TRBD2 call from TCRdb remains unchecked. Per the germline V gene, CDR1 is SNHLY and CDR2 is FYNNEI. There are 13 residues in the CDR3. CDR3 residues: CASIRDFTDTQYF.

The chain links TRBV20-1 to TRBJ2-6; the D gene TCRdb calls, TRBD1, cannot be checked with no DNA. This CDR3 spans 15 amino acids. Germline CDR1 and CDR2: DFQATT and SNEGSKA (reference sequence). The CDR3 region is CSARVGVSGANVLTF.

V is TRBV20-1 and J is TRBJ1-5; lacking DNA, the TRBD1 call made by TCRdb goes unchecked. Germline V gene lookup returns CDR1 DFQATT and CDR2 SNEGSKA (reference sequence). The length of the CDR3 is 15 residues. CDR3 region: CSARQDDYSNQPQHF.

This sequence joins TRBV12-3 or TRBV12-4 and TRBJ1-6; checking the TCRdb D call of TRBD1 is not possible without DNA. The length of the CDR3 is 15 residues. CDR3 region: CASSLAGQGISPLHF.

This sequence joins TRBV12-3 or TRBV12-4 and TRBJ2-2; TCRdb indicates TRBD2, and absent DNA this call remains unverified. There are 15 residues in the CDR3. The CDR3 loop reads CASRPSTSGTGELFF.

The chain has TRBV2 and TRBJ1-2; TCRdb proposes TRBD1, but this gene call is untestable without DNA. Germline values: CDR1 SNHLY, CDR2 FYNNEI. This CDR3 is 14 amino acids long. The CDR3 is CASSEDRAIYGYTF.

The rearrangement links TRBV7-2 to TRBJ2-3. This CDR3 has 13 amino acids. CDR1 is SGHTA, CDR2 FQGNSA, per germline. The CDR3: CASTVAPTDTQYF. The complete variable domain, with remaining parts taken from reference TRBV7-2 and TRBJ2-3, reads GAGVSQSPSNKVTEKGKDVELRCDPISGHTALYWYRQSLGQGLEFLIYFQGNSAPDKSGLPSDRFSAERTGGSVSTLTIQRTQQEDSAVYLCASTVAPTDTQYFGPGTRLTVL.

The chain recombines TRBV11-1 with TRBJ2-6; as DNA is missing, the TRBD1 call by TCRdb cannot be tested. This CDR3 has 15 amino acids. The germline gives CDR1 SGHAT, CDR2 FQDESV (reference sequence). This chain's CDR3 is CASQQGYSGANVLTF.

The chain has TRBV5-1 and TRBJ2-1; TCRdb reports TRBD1, a call that lacks DNA to check it against. The length of the CDR3 is 16 residues. Germline V gene sequence: CDR1 SGHRS, CDR2 YFSETQ. CDR3 amino acids: CASSLADKGGHNEQFF.

This chain connects TRBV6-6 to TRBJ2-5; TCRdb's D gene call, TRBD1, goes unchecked for lack of DNA. The CDR3 has 13 residues. Germline-derived CDR1 and CDR2 are MNHNY and SVGAGI (reference sequence). The CDR3 is CASRPTGQETQYF.

The V gene is TRBV7-2, the J gene TRBJ2-3; TCRdb picks TRBD2, but there is no DNA to check that call. Per germline, CDR1 SGHTA and CDR2 FQGNSA. This CDR3 has 15 residues. The CDR3 sequence: CASSFRLATTDTQYF.

The V call is TRBV20-1, the J call TRBJ2-1; there is no DNA to check the TCRdb D call of TRBD2. Germline-derived CDR1 and CDR2 are DFQATT and SNEGSKA (reference sequence). This CDR3 comprises 14 residues. The CDR3: CSALGLARYNEQFF.

The chain combines TRBV11-2 with TRBJ2-3; checking the TCRdb D call of TRBD2 is not possible without DNA. Germline V CDR1 and CDR2: SGHAT, FQNNGV. This CDR3 has 12 residues. The CDR3 is CASLGLTDTQYF.

The rearrangement uses TRBV7-8 and TRBJ2-3; absent DNA, TCRdb's TRBD2 call cannot be checked. Per the germline V gene, CDR1 is SGHVS and CDR2 is FQNEAQ. This CDR3 has 19 residues. The CDR3 here is CASSLSSRREPSYTDTQYF.

This chain joins TRBV29-1 and TRBJ1-2; without DNA, the TCRdb call of TRBD1 cannot be checked. The germline V gene has CDR1 SQVTM and CDR2 ANQGSEA. CDR3 length: 13 amino acids. CDR3 in amino acids: CSGGQPANYGYTF.